This record concerns one T cell receptor (beta chain) sequence. This entry belongs to a study of blood T cell repertoires in COVID-19. About the study: The study drew acute and convalescent COVID-19 samples from the United States, Italy and Spain. T cells, B-cell-depleted T cells, or PBMCs supplied cDNA or gDNA.

Authors' processing steps: Cell counts per sample came from amplifying reference gene primers. Measured with immunoSEQ multiplex PCR; TCRdb has only the in-frame clones, and not every one. V, J and clone size derive from that table, while D and trimming were established from the DNA sequence. The sample has around 250,000 clones, 84% seen once; the top ten hold 1.5% to 1.7%. The sequenced sample consisted of peripheral blood. The receptor comes from a woman aged 35 to 49 who had recovered from COVID-19.

In nucleotides, the CDR3 is TGTGCCAGCAGCCAAGGCGGGGGTTTGGACACTGAAGCTTTCTTT. It encodes CASSQGGGLDTEAFF. The chain couples TRBV7-6 to TRBJ1-1; maybe TRBD1 (5 bases). The CDR3 is made up of 15 amino acids. Per the germline V gene, CDR1 is SGHVS and CDR2 is FNYEAQ. Trimming removed 5 bases from V and 3 bases from J, with 16 bases in between.